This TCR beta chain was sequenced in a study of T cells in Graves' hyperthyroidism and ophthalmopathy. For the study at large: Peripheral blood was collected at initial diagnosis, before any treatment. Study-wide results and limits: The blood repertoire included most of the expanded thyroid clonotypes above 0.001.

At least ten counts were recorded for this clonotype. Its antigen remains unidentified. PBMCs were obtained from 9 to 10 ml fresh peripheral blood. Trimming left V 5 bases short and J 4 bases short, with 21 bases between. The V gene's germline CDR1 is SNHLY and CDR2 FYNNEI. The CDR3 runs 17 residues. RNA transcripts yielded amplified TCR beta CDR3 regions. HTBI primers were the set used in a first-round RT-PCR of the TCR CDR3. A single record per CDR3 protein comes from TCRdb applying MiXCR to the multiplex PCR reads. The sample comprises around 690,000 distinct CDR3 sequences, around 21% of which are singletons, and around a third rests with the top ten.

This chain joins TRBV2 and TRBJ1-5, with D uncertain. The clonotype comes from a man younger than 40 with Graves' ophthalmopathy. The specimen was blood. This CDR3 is CASSTPPGTMGNQPQHF. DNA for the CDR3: TGTGCCAGCAGTACTCCCCCGGGAACAATGGGTAATCAGCCCCAGCATTTT.